The next 17 T cell receptor beta chains were all read from a single sample in a study of siplizumab effects on memory and regulatory T cells. Method: immunoSEQ multiplex PCR; TCRdb's copy keeps in-frame clones and lacks some. The sample lists 57,000 or so clones; over 90% were seen once. Sequenced input: CD8+ T cells sorted from blood. These TCRs come from a human donor in good health.

The chain combines TRBV9 with TRBJ1-1; no reliable D call. Germline V gene lookup returns CDR1 SGDLS and CDR2 YYNGEE. The CDR3 has 12 amino acids. Between the trimmed V and J ends, which lost 6 bases and 1 base, there was a span of 7 bases. CDR3 residues: CASTRGNTEAFF. CDR3 nucleotide sequence: TGTGCCAGCACCCGAGGGAACACTGAAGCTTTCTTT.

This chain uses TRBV5-6 with TRBJ2-1; D remains ambiguous. Germline CDR1 and CDR2: SGHDT and YYEEEE. V gave up 5 bases and J gave up 6 bases, with 12 bases separating them. The CDR3 spans 13 residues. CDR3 sequence: CASRLGSGNEQFF. CDR3 nucleotides: TGTGCCAGCAGACTGGGGTCTGGCAATGAGCAGTTCTTC.

The rearrangement uses TRBV5-6 and TRBJ2-7, with D possibly matching TRBD2 (5 bases). The germline CDR1 and CDR2 sequences are SGHDT and YYEEEE. The germline V and J ends were trimmed by 1 base and 0 bases, with 8 bases remaining between them. The CDR3 is 14 residues long. The CDR3 loop is CASSLRGNSYEQYF. CDR3 in DNA: TGTGCCAGCAGCTTGCGAGGGAACTCCTACGAGCAGTACTTC.

The genes are TRBV21-1 and TRBJ2-1; the table assigns TRBD2, which was not confirmed against the DNA. TRBV21-1 is a known pseudogene. This CDR3 spans 18 amino acids. The CDR3 DNA reads as TGTGCCAGCAGCAAAGTCCCCCAGAAGAACAAACTATGGAATGAGCAGTTCTTC. Translating it yields CASSKVPQKNKLWNEQFF.

The chain links TRBV13 to TRBJ1-4, with D maybe TRBD1 (5 bases). V was clipped by 2 bases and J by 8 bases, with 12 bases between them. This CDR3 comprises 14 residues. CDR1 is PRHDT and CDR2 is FYEKMQ in the germline V gene (reference sequence). CDR3 protein: CASSLLGTAEKLFF. The CDR3 DNA sequence: TGTGCCAGCAGCTTATTAGGGACGGCGGAAAAACTGTTTTTT.

The chain employs TRBV5-1 and TRBJ2-1; TRBD2 matches 9 bases. CDR3 length equals 16 residues. Germline values: CDR1 SGHRS, CDR2 YFSETQ. Germline trimming cut 2 bases from V and 2 bases from J; bases unmatched to any gene: 5. The DNA of the CDR3 is TGCGCCAGCAGCTTCTTAGCGGGAGCCCCCTACAATGAGCAGTTCTTC. This codes for CASSFLAGAPYNEQFF.

The chain couples TRBV7-9 to TRBJ1-1; D is perhaps TRBD1 (6 bases). Trimming shortened V by 8 bases and J by 3 bases, and 10 bases separated the two germline ends. Germline CDR1 is SEHNR and CDR2 is FQNEAQ (reference sequence). This CDR3 contains 12 residues. CDR3 region: CASAQGYTEAFF. The CDR3 coding sequence is TGTGCCAGCGCCCAGGGGTACACTGAAGCTTTCTTT.

This sequence joins TRBV7-6 and TRBJ1-5, with 7 bases identical to TRBD1. V dropped 2 bases and J dropped 6; count of bases not matched to a gene: 7. The CDR3 spans 15 residues. Germline V lookup: CDR1 SGHVS, CDR2 FNYEAQ. CDR3 DNA: TGTGCCAGCAGCTTAACCGACAGGGCGGGTCAGCCCCAGCATTTT. Translation: CASSLTDRAGQPQHF.

The table lists this clone with a count of one. The chain uses TRBV5-5 and TRBJ2-7, with 7 bases that match TRBD2. Germline CDR1 is SGHKS and CDR2 is YYEKEE (reference sequence). The CDR3 consists of 15 residues. The J segment lost 6 bases and the V segment lost 2 bases, leaving 11 bases of the junction unmatched. The CDR3 DNA reads as TGTGCCAGCAGCTTACTTGAGGGACTAAACGGCGAGCAGTACTTC. This encodes CASSLLEGLNGEQYF.

The chain uses TRBV7-8 and TRBJ2-3; 7 nucleotides agree with TRBD1. The CDR3 runs to 14 residues. V trimming: 4 bases; J trimming: 2 bases; junction bases outside the gene matches: 3. Germline V gene data show CDR1 as SGHVS and CDR2 as FQNEAQ. The CDR3, as DNA: TGTGCCAGCAGCTCGACAGGGTTCACAGATACGCAGTATTTT. Its translation is CASSSTGFTDTQYF.

This clone appeared a single time. The V call is TRBV5-1, the J call TRBJ2-1, with D unclear. The V gene's germline CDR1 is SGHRS and CDR2 YFSETQ. This CDR3 is 12 amino acids long. Trimming pared 3 bases from V and 7 bases from J, leaving 8 bases between. The CDR3: CASSWIGNEQFF. Written as DNA, the CDR3 is TGCGCCAGCAGCTGGATAGGGAATGAGCAGTTCTTC.

The genes are TRBV7-9 and TRBJ2-7; weak D call: TRBD1 (5 bases). Germline CDR1 is SEHNR and CDR2 is FQNEAQ (reference sequence). CDR3 length: 13 amino acids. V lost 4 bases to trimming and J lost 3 bases, with 10 bases between them. The CDR3, as DNA: TGTGCCAGCAGCTCTAGGGGCGACTACGAGCAGTACTTC. Translation gives CASSSRGDYEQYF. Full variable domain (rest looked up from reference TRBV7-9 and TRBJ2-7): DTGVSQNPRHKITKRGQNVTFRCDPISEHNRLYWYRQTLGQGPEFLTYFQNEAQLEKSRLLSDRFSAERPKGSFSTLEIQRTEQGDSAMYLCASSSRGDYEQYFGPGTRLTVT.

CDR3 nucleotide sequence: TGCGCCAGCAGCTGGGGAACCTACAATGAGCAGTTCTTC. Encoded protein: CASSWGTYNEQFF. The J gene is TRBJ2-1, the V gene TRBV5-1; D unresolved. Germline CDR1 SGHRS, CDR2 YFSETQ. Trimming pared 3 bases from V and 2 bases from J, leaving 6 bases between. This CDR3 is 13 amino acids long.

The chain couples TRBV5-6 to TRBJ2-7; TRBD1 might be the D (7 bases). CDR1 and CDR2 from the germline V gene are SGHDT and YYEEEE. The ends were cut back, 7 bases at V and 0 bases at J, with 11 bases in the middle. The CDR3 contains 13 residues. The CDR3 is CASQGGGSYEQYF. CDR3 sequence (DNA): TGTGCCAGCCAGGGGGGTGGCTCCTACGAGCAGTACTTC.

This chain joins TRBV16 and TRBJ2-7; D is ambiguous. The V gene lost 4 bases and the J gene lost 4 bases, with 17 bases spanning the gap. Germline assignment: CDR1 KGHSY and CDR2 FQNENV. The CDR3 runs 15 residues. The CDR3 DNA reads as TGTGCCAGCAGCCGGCCCTGGGGTACCGAATACGAGCAGTACTTC. Its translation: CASSRPWGTEYEQYF.

V usage is TRBV7-2 and J usage is TRBJ1-1; TRBD1 is a possible D gene (6 bases). The V gene lost 1 base and the J gene lost 7 bases, with 19 bases spanning the gap. This CDR3 has 16 amino acids. The germline CDR1 and CDR2 sequences are SGHTA and FQGNSA. CDR3: CASSLEPLGGHNEAFF. CDR3 coding DNA: TGTGCCAGCAGCTTAGAACCGTTAGGGGGGCATAATGAAGCTTTCTTT.

In this sample, this clone turned up once. The chain is built from TRBV6-4 and TRBJ2-7, with D unclear. The CDR3 sequence is 12 residues long. From germline, CDR1 is MRHNA and CDR2 SNTAGT. Trimming took 6 bases from V and 2 from J, leaving 8 bases between them. The CDR3 region is CASRDGAYEQYF. For the CDR3, the DNA is TGTGCCAGCAGGGACGGCGCCTACGAGCAGTACTTC.